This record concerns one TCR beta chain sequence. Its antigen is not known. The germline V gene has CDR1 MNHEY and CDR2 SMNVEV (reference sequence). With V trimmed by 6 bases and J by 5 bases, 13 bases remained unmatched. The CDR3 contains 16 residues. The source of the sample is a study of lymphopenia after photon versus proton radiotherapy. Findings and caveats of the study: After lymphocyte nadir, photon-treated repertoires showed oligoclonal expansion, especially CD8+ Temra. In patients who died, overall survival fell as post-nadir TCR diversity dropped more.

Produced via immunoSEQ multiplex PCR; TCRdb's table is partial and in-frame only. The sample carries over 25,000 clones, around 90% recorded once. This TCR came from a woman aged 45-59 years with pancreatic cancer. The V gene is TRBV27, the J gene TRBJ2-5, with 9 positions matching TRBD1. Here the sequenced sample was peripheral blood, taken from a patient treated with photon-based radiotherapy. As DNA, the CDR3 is TGTGCCAGCAGGCAAGGAAACAGGGGGCGCGGGGAGACCCAGTACTTC. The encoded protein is CASRQGNRGRGETQYF.